The 7 T cell receptor beta chains in this list originate from one sample, sequenced in a study of T cells in Graves' hyperthyroidism and ophthalmopathy. RNA transcripts provided the source from which TCR beta CDR3 regions were amplified. Primed by the HTBI set, a first-round RT-PCR was run on the TCR CDR3. TCRdb used MiXCR to reprocess the multiplex PCR reads, holding one entry per CDR3 protein. The sample includes approximately 640,000 distinct CDR3 sequences, 15% to 20% of them seen just once. The sample comprised blood. All receptors derive from a man in his fifties with Graves' hyperthyroidism.

This rearrangement joins TRBV27 to TRBJ2-1; TRBD1 matches at 9 bases. Germline V gives CDR1 MNHEY, CDR2 SMNVEV (reference sequence). Trimming cost V 5 bases and J 6 bases; bases outside gene matches: 11. The CDR3 has 16 amino acids. The chain's CDR3 is CASSLTGGGGVNEQFF. CDR3 DNA sequence: TGTGCCAGCAGTCTTACAGGGGGCGGTGGAGTCAATGAGCAGTTCTTC.

This clonotype showed up just once. This sequence joins TRBV7-9 and TRBJ2-5; D is uncertain. There are 14 residues in the CDR3. V dropped 2 bases and J dropped 2 bases, with 9 bases sitting between them. Germline-derived CDR1 and CDR2 are SEHNR and FQNEAQ (reference sequence). CDR3 protein: CASSLTPQQETQYF. In DNA, the CDR3 is TGTGCCAGCAGCTTAACCCCACAGCAAGAGACCCAGTACTTC.

A remark on this clonotype: An end of the junction does not agree with germline; a read error may underlie this. This chain connects TRBV5-1 to TRBJ2-1; 9 positions agree with TRBD2. The germline V gene has CDR1 SGHRS and CDR2 YFSETQ. There are 16 residues in the CDR3. The CDR3, as DNA: TGCGCCAGCGGCTTGGAACTAGCGGGCGCCTACAATGAGCAGTTCTTC. It codes for CASGLELAGAYNEQFF.

This clonotype was detected only a few times. This chain uses TRBV28 with TRBJ2-3, with D perhaps TRBD2 (6 bases). The CDR3 spans 14 residues. The germline V gene has CDR1 MDHEN and CDR2 SYDVKM. V shed 7 bases and J shed 2 bases, with 13 bases lying between them. The DNA for the CDR3 is TGTGCCAGCACCCTCTCGGGGGTCACAGATACGCAGTATTTT. The encoded protein is CASTLSGVTDTQYF.

This clonotype occurred a few times. The V and J genes are TRBV10-1 and TRBJ2-6; a weak D match, TRBD1 (6 bases). The CDR3 covers 15 residues. The germline V and J ends were trimmed by 8 bases and 1 base, with 12 bases remaining between them. Germline values: CDR1 WNHNN, CDR2 SYGVQD (reference sequence). The CDR3: CASGLRGSGANVLTF. The DNA of the CDR3 is TGCGCCAGCGGACTCAGGGGTTCTGGGGCCAACGTCCTGACTTTC.

This chain joins TRBV4-2 and TRBJ1-2; 9 bases match TRBD1. V was clipped by 0 bases and J by 4 bases; unmatched bases: 15. This CDR3 is 19 amino acids long. Germline CDR1 reads LGHNA; CDR2 reads YNFKEQ. CDR3 residues: CASSQDGGITGGTIYGYTF. The CDR3 nucleotides read TGTGCCAGCAGCCAAGATGGGGGGATAACAGGGGGCACAATCTATGGCTACACCTTC.

This clonotype was counted at least ten times. This sequence joins TRBV7-2 and TRBJ2-2, with 13 bases aligning to TRBD2. Trimming removed 5 bases from V and 5 bases from J; junction bases left unmatched: 5. Germline V gene data show CDR1 as SGHTA and CDR2 as FQGNSA. The CDR3 has 16 amino acids. CDR3 coding DNA: TGTGCCAGCAGCCGGGGACTAGCGGGAACGACCGGGGAGCTGTTTTTT. This gives the protein CASSRGLAGTTGELFF.